A selection of T cell receptor beta chains follows, all from one sample in a study of immune cell composition in non-small cell lung cancer. Produced via immunoSEQ multiplex PCR; TCRdb's table is partial and in-frame only. The sample has about 7,600 clones, about 78% seen once. Material for sequencing was lung tumor tissue. The source of these receptors is a human donor with non-small cell lung cancer. The CDR3 runs from the conserved cysteine through the conserved F or W. A D gene is named only where the DNA matches it firmly. Clone size is stated in some rows and not others, as once, few, many or a class when expanded.

D	V	size	J	DNA	CDR3
-	TRBV5-4	-	TRBJ2-7	TGTGCCAGCACCATCGGGGGGCCCGACTACGAGCAGTACTTC	CASTIGGPDYEQYF
-	TRBV18	-	TRBJ1-1	TGTGCCAGCTCACCACCTCTGAACACTGAAGCTTTCTTT	CASSPPLNTEAFF
-	TRBV4-3	-	TRBJ1-2	TGCGCCAGCAGCCAAGTAACAGGGACCATTAACTATGGCTACACCTTC	CASSQVTGTINYGYTF
TRBD2	TRBV6-1	-	TRBJ2-5	TGTGCCAGCAGGGCTAGCGGGGGGCAAGAGACCCAGTACTTC	CASRASGGQETQYF
-	TRBV19	medium-sized	TRBJ1-2	TGTGCCAGTAGGACAAACAGGTTGGATTATGGCTACACCTTC	CASRTNRLDYGYTF
-	TRBV19	-	TRBJ1-6	TGTGCCAGTAGTATAGCTAACGGGAACGGAGATTCACCCCTCCACTTT	CASSIANGNGDSPLHF
TRBD1	TRBV28	-	TRBJ1-1	TGTGCCAGCAGTTTATTGGGCAGGGGGAAACTAGCTTTCTTT	CASSLLGRGKLAFF
-	TRBV5-4	-	TRBJ2-4	TGTGCCAGCAGCTTGAATATAGCCAAAAACATTCAGTACTTC	CASSLNIAKNIQYF
TRBD1	TRBV2	-	TRBJ2-2	TGTGCCAGCAGTCGGGACAGGGGTTCCGGGGAGCTGTTTTTT	CASSRDRGSGELFF
-	TRBV28	-	TRBJ1-1	TGTGCCAGCAGCAGGGGTACTGAAGCTTTCTTT	CASSRGTEAFF
TRBD1	TRBV7-9	-	TRBJ1-2	TGTGCCAGCAGCTCCACGGGACAGGGGGTCTCCATCTATGGCTACACCTTC	CASSSTGQGVSIYGYTF
-	TRBV9	-	TRBJ2-2	TGTGCCAGCAGCGTAGTGGCATCGAACACCGGGGAGCTGTTTTTT	CASSVVASNTGELFF
-	TRBV5-1	-	TRBJ1-1	TGCGCCAGCAGCTTAAGACTCGGGGTCGTGGGAACTGAAGCTTTCTTT	CASSLRLGVVGTEAFF
-	TRBV11-2	-	TRBJ1-1	TGTGCCAGCAGCTTAGCGCGGCACTCTGAAGCTTTCTTT	CASSLARHSEAFF
-	TRBV7-9	-	TRBJ1-1	TGTGCCAGCAGCTTAGGTGGGCAGTCTGAAGCTTTCTTT	CASSLGGQSEAFF
-	TRBV7-3	-	TRBJ1-1	TGTGCCACCTACGGGGGTGAAGCTTTCTTT	CATYGGEAFF
-	TRBV7-8	-	TRBJ2-7	TGTGCCAGCGGCCAAGACATCTACGAGCAGTACTTC	CASGQDIYEQYF
-	TRBV7-2	-	TRBJ2-5	TGTGCCAGCAGCTTAGGTTTGGGGGGCGGTTTGGAGACCCAGTACTTC	CASSLGLGGGLETQYF
-	TRBV5-5	once	TRBJ1-2	TGTGCCAGCAGCCTGCGCGTAGGCTATGGCTACACCTTC	CASSLRVGYGYTF
-	TRBV30	-	TRBJ1-5	TGTGCCTGGAGTCTAACAGCTGGCAATCAGCCCCAGCATTTT	CAWSLTAGNQPQHF
-	TRBV11-2	-	TRBJ1-1	TGTGCCAGCAGCTACGAACTCTACACTGAAGCTTTCTTT	CASSYELYTEAFF
-	TRBV5-1	-	TRBJ2-7	TGCGCCAGCAGCTTGGCCCGGGGTTCCTACGAGCAGTACTTC	CASSLARGSYEQYF
-	TRBV5-1	-	TRBJ1-1	TGCGCCAGCAGCTTACAGGGAAGAGGCACTGAAGCTTTCTTT	CASSLQGRGTEAFF
TRBD1	TRBV11-2	-	TRBJ1-6	TGTGCCAGCAGCTCCCTGGACAGGGGGCTTGATTCACCCCTCCACTTT	CASSSLDRGLDSPLHF
-	TRBV6-6	-	TRBJ2-7	TGTGCCAGCAGGAGGGGGAAAAGCTCCTACGAGCAGTACTTC	CASRRGKSSYEQYF
-	TRBV7-2	-	TRBJ1-2	TGTGCCAGCAGCGGGAGTCAGGGCTATGGCTACACCTTC	CASSGSQGYGYTF
-	TRBV2	few	TRBJ2-5	TGTGCCAGCAGGCGCAGCCAAGAGACCCAGTACTTC	CASRRSQETQYF
TRBD2	TRBV9	-	TRBJ2-3	TGTGCCAGCAGCGTAGCGGCGGGGGGCAGCACAGATACGCAGTATTTT	CASSVAAGGSTDTQYF
TRBD1	TRBV2	-	TRBJ1-3	TGTGCCAGCAGAAAGGACAGGGGGCTTGGAAACACCATATATTTT	CASRKDRGLGNTIYF
TRBD2	TRBV7-3	-	TRBJ2-5	TGTGCCAGCAGCTCGACTAGCGGAGAGACCCAGTACTTC	CASSSTSGETQYF
-	TRBV28	-	TRBJ1-5	TGTGCCAGCAGCCGAGGAGGGAGGGCGGAACAGCCCCAGCATTTT	CASSRGGRAEQPQHF
-	TRBV7-2	-	TRBJ2-5	TGTGCCAGCAGCTTACTGAAAGGGAGGGAGACCCAGTACTTC	CASSLLKGRETQYF
-	TRBV7-2	-	TRBJ2-7	TGTGCCAGCAGCTTAGTTGTCCAATACGAGCAGTACTTC	CASSLVVQYEQYF
-	TRBV5-6	few	TRBJ2-5	TGTGCCAGCAGCTCCACTACTCAAGAGACCCAGTACTTC	CASSSTTQETQYF
-	TRBV27	few	TRBJ1-2	TGTGCCAGCAGTTTATACCTTGGGGCCCCCGGTGGCTACACCTTC	CASSLYLGAPGGYTF
-	TRBV7-3	-	TRBJ2-2	TGTGCCAGCAGACTGGGGAGCGGCACCGGGGAGCTGTTTTTT	CASRLGSGTGELFF
TRBD1	TRBV6-1	-	TRBJ2-7	TGTGCCAGCAGTGAAGTTATAGGGACAGGGTATTCCGAGCAGTACTTC	CASSEVIGTGYSEQYF
TRBD1	TRBV11-3	-	TRBJ2-1	TGTGCCAGCAGCCCGGAGGCAGGGGGCAATGAGCAGTTCTTC	CASSPEAGGNEQFF
TRBD1	TRBV28	-	TRBJ2-1	TGTGCCAGCAGTCTTCCGGGACAGGGGGTTGACAATGAGCAGTTCTTC	CASSLPGQGVDNEQFF